The clone carrying this TCR beta chain was recorded at least ten times. Its antigen is unknown. This sample is drawn from a study of CD8+CD57+ T cells in acquired aplastic anemia. Study-wide results and caveats: Patients and healthy controls showed no significant CD8+ Simpson's diversity difference.

Germline V gene sequence: CDR1 SNHLY, CDR2 FYNNEI. The CDR3 covers 13 residues. With 7 bases removed from V and 1 base from J, the gap between germline ends came to 10 bases. The use of genomic DNA as template underpinned the TCR beta VDJ and CDR3 profiling. MiXCR, run by TCRdb on the reads, gives a single entry per CDR3 protein. Of just over 450,000 distinct CDR3 sequences in the sample, around 32% were seen once. The patients chosen for sequencing had shown expansion of CD8+CD57+ cells (detected by flow cytometry). The sequence derives from a human donor with aplastic anemia. What was sequenced was sorted CD4+, CD8+, or CD8+CD57+ T cells (not recorded which) from PBMCs. The chain has TRBV2 and TRBJ1-1; D might be TRBD1 (5 bases). For the CDR3, the DNA is TGTGCCAGCAACGCCGGGGGGAACACTGAAGCTTTCTTT. Its protein product is CASNAGGNTEAFF.